This TCR beta chain was sequenced for a study of sequential checkpoint blockade in melanoma. The CDR3 is 13 amino acids. Germline lookup yields CDR1 SGHTA and CDR2 FQGNSA. Trimming left V 2 bases short and J 7 bases short, with 12 bases between. Regarding treatment: randomized to nivolumab then ipilimumab (arm A) or the reverse (arm B). From thawed PBMCs, live CD3+CD8+ cells negative for CD19 and CD56 were sorted. Libraries were prepared by immunoSEQ multiplex PCR; TCRdb keeps only in-frame clonotypes and omits some of them. This table holds around 21,000 clones, 75% to 85% found once. J is TRBJ2-7 and V is TRBV7-2; unclear D gene. The material sequenced was CD8+ T cells sorted from blood (inferred from file names), taken from a patient given nivolumab and ipilimumab in sequence. The receptor was isolated from a human donor with melanoma. CDR3 sequence: CASSLSGYGEQYF. Written as DNA, the CDR3 is TGTGCCAGCAGCTTATCAGGATATGGGGAGCAGTACTTC.